The present entry profiles one T cell receptor beta chain with its context. Produced via immunoSEQ multiplex PCR; TCRdb's table is partial and in-frame only. The sample yields about 470,000 clones, more than 75% seen once. V shed 5 bases and J shed 9 bases, with 3 bases lying between them. The CDR3 is 10 amino acids. The V gene's germline CDR1 is SGHRS and CDR2 YFSETQ. The data are from a study of shared clonotypes between healthy human individuals. This TCR was recovered from a woman in her thirties or forties in good health. Some clones in this sample may be carry-over from other donors' samples. J is TRBJ2-6 and V is TRBV5-1; D unresolved. The specimen sequenced was PBMCs. The CDR3 loop reads CASRGNVLTF. The CDR3 DNA follows: TGCGCCAGCAGGGGCAACGTCCTGACTTTC.